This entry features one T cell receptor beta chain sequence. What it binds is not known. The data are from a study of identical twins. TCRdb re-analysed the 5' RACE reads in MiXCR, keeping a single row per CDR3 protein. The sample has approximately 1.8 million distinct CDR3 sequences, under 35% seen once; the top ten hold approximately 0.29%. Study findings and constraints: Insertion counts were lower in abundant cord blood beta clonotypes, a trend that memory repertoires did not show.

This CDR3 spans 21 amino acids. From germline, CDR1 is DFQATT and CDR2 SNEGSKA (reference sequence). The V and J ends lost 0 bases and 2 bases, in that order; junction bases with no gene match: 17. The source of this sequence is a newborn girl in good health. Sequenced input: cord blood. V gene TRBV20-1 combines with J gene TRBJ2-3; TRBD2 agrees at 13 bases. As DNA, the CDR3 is TGCAGTGCTAGAGATCTGCGGTTTGAGCGGGGACTAGCGGGAATCACAGATACGCAGTATTTT. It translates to CSARDLRFERGLAGITDTQYF.